What follows describes a single TCR beta chain. Germline CDR1 and CDR2: SGHAT and FQNNGV. The CDR3 is made up of 15 amino acids. V shed 5 bases and J shed 3 bases, with 16 bases lying between them. Extraction and reverse transcription of RNA yielded cDNA as the sequencing template. Produced via immunoSEQ multiplex PCR; TCRdb's table is partial and in-frame only. In the table there are 45,000 to 70,000 clones, 95% to 97% of which are singletons. This entry belongs to a study of CD8+ T cells in alopecia areata. The chain has TRBV11-2 and TRBJ1-1; D gene ambiguous. The source of this sequence is a human donor with alopecia areata. The sample consisted of CD8+ T cells sorted from blood, taken at week 0. CDR3 in amino acids: CASSGALRSDTEAFF. DNA of the CDR3: TGTGCCAGCAGCGGTGCACTTAGATCGGACACTGAAGCTTTCTTT. The full variable domain, in which reference TRBV11-2 and TRBJ1-1 provide the parts outside the CDR3, is EAGVAQSPRYKIIEKRQSVAFWCNPISGHATLYWYQQILGQGPKLLIQFQNNGVVDDSQLPKDRFSAERLKGVDSTLKIQPAKLEDSAVYLCASSGALRSDTEAFFGQGTRLTVV.